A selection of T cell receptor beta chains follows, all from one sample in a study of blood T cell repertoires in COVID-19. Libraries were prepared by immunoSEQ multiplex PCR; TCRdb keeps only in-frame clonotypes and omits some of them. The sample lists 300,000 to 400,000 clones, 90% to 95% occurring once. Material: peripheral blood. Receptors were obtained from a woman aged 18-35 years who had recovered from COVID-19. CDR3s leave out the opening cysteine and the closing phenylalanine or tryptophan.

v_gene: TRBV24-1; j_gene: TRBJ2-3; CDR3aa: ATSDLFAGGKDTQY
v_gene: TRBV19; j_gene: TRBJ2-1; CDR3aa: ASSPGLAGAYEQF
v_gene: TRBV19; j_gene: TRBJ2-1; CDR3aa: ASSERGGNEQF
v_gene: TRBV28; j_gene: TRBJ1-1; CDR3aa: ASSLRALNTEAF
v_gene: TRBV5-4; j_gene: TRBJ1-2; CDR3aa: ASSQPGRGLDYGYT
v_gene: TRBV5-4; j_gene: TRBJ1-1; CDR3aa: ASSAGQEMNTEAF
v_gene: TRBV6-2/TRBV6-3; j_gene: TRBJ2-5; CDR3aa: ASSYRGLAGETQY
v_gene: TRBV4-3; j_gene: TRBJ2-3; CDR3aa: ASSQETGGITDTQY
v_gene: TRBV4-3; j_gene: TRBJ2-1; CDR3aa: ASSQGQVSANEQF
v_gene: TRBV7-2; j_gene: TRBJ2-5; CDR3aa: ASSLDNRGETQY
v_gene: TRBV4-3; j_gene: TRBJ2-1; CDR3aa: ASSLTKGGWGNNEQF